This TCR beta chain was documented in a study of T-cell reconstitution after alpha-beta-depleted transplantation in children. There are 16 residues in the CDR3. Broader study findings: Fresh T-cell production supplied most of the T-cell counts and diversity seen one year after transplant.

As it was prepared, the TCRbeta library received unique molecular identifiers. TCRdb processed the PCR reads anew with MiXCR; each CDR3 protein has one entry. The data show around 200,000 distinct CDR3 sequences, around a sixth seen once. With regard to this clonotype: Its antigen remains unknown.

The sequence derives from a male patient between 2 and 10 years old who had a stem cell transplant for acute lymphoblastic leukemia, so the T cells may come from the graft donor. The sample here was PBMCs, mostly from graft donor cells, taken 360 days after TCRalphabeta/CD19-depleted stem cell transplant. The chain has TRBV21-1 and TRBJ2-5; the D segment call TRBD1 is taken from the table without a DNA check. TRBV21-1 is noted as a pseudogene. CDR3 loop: CASSKRGTGPQETQYF. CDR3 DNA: TGTGCCAGCAGCAAACGCGGGACAGGGCCACAAGAGACCCAGTACTTC.